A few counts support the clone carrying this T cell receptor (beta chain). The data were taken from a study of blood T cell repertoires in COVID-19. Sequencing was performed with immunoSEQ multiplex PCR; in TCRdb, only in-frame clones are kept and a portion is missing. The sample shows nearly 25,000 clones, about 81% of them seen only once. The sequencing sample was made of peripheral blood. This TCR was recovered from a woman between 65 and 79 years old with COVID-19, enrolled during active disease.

For the CDR3, the DNA is TGTGCCAGCACCAGCCGGAGGAGGACTGAAGCTTTCTTT. Its protein product is CASTSRRRTEAFF. The genes are TRBV12-3 or TRBV12-4 and TRBJ1-1; D is unresolved. This CDR3 comprises 13 residues. V dropped 7 bases and J dropped 5 bases, with 14 bases sitting between them.